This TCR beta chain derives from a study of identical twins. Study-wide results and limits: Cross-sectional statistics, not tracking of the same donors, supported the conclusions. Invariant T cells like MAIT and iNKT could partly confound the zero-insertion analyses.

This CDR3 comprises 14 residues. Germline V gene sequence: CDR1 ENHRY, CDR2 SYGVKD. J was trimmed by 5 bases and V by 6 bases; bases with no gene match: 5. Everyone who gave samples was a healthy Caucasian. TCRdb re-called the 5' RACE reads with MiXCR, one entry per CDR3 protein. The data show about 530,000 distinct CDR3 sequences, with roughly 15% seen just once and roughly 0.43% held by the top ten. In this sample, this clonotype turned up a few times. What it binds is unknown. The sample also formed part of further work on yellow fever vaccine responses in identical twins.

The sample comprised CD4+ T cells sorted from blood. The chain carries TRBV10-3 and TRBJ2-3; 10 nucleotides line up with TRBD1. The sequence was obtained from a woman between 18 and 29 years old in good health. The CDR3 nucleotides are TGTGCCATCAGCGGGACAGGGGCAGGAGATACGCAGTATTTT. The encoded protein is CAISGTGAGDTQYF.